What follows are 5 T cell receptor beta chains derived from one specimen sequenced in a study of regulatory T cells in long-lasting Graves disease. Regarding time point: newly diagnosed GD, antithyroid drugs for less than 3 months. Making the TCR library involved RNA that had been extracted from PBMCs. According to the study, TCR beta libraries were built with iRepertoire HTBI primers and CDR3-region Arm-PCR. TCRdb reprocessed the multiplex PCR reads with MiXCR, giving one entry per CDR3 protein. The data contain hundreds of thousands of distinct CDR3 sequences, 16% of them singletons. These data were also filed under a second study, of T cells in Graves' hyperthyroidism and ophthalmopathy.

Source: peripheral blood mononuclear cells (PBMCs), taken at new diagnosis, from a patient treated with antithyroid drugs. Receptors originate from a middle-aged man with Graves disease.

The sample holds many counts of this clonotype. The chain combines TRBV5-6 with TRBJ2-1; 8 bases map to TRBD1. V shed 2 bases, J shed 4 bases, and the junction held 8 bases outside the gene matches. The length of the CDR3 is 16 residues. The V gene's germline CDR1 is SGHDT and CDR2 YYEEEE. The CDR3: CASSFRGQGQYNEQFF. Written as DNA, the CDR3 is TGTGCCAGCAGCTTCAGGGGGCAAGGGCAATACAATGAGCAGTTCTTC.

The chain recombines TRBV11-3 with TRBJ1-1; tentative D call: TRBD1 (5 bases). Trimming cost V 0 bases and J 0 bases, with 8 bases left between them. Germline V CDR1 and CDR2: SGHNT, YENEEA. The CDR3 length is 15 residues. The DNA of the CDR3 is TGTGCCAGCAGCTTAGAAGGGGAACTGAACACTGAAGCTTTCTTT. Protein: CASSLEGELNTEAFF.

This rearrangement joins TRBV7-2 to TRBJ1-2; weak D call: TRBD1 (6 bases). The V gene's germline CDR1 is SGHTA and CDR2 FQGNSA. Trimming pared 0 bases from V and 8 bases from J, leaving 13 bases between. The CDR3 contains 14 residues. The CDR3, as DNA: TGTGCCAGCAGCTTAGCCCAGGACAGAGCCGGCTACACCTTC. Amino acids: CASSLAQDRAGYTF. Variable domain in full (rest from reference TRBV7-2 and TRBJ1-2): GAGVSQSPSNKVTEKGKDVELRCDPISGHTALYWYRQSLGQGLEFLIYFQGNSAPDKSGLPSDRFSAERTGGSVSTLTIQRTQQEDSAVYLCASSLAQDRAGYTFGSGTRLTVV.

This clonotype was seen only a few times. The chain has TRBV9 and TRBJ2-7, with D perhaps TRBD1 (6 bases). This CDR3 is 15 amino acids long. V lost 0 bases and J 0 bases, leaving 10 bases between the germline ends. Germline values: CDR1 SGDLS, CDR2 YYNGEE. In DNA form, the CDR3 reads TGTGCCAGCAGCGTAGCGGCAGGGGCCTCCTACGAGCAGTACTTC. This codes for CASSVAAGASYEQYF.

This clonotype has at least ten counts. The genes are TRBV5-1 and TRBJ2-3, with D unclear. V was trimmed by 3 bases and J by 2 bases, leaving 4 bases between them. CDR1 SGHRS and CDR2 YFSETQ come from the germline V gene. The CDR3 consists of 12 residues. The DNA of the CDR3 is TGCGCCAGCAGCTGGGACACAGATACGCAGTATTTT. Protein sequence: CASSWDTDTQYF.